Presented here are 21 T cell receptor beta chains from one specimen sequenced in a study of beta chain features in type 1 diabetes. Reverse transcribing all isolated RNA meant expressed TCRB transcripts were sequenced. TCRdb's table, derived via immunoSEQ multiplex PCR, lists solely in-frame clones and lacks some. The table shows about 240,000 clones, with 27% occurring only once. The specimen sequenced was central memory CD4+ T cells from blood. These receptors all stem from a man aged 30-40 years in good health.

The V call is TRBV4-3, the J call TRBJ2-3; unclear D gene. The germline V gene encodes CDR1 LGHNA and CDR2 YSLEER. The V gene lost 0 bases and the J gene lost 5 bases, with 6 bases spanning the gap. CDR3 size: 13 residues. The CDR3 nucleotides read TGCGCCAGCAGCCAAGATAAGGGAGATACGCAGTATTTT. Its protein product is CASSQDKGDTQYF.

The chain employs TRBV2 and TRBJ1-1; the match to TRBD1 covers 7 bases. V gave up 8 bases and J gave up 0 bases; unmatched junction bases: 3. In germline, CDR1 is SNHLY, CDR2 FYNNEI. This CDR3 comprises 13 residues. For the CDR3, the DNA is TGTGCCAGCCAGGGGGAGGTGAACACTGAAGCTTTCTTT. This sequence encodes CASQGEVNTEAFF.

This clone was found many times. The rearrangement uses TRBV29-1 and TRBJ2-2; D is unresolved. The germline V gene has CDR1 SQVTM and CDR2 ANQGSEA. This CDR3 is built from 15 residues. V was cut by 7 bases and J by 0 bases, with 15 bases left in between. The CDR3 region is CSAVPGATNTGELFF. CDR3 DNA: TGCAGCGCCGTACCCGGAGCCACGAACACCGGGGAGCTGTTTTTT.

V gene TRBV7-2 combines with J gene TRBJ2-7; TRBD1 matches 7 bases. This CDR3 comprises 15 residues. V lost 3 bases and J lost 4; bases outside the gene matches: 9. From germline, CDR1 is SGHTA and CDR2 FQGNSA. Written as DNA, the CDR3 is TGTGCCAGCAGCTTCCCGGGACAGAGGTCGTACGAGCAGTACTTC. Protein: CASSFPGQRSYEQYF.

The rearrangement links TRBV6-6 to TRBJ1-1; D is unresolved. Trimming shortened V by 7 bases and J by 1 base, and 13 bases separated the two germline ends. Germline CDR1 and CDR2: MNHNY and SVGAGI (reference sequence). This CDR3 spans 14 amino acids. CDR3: CASTNMAGNTEAFF. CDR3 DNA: TGTGCCAGCACCAATATGGCGGGGAACACTGAAGCTTTCTTT.

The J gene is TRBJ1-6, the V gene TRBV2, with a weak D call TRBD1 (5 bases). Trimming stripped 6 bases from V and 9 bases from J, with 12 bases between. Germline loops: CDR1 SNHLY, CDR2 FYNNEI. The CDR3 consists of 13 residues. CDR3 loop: CASRGPEGSPLHF. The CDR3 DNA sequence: TGTGCCAGCAGGGGACCGGAGGGTTCACCCCTCCACTTT.

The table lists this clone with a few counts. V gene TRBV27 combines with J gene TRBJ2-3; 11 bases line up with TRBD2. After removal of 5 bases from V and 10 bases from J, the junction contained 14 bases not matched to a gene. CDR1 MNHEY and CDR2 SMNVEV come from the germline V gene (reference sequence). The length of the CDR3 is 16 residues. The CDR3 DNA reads TGTGCCAGCAGTCCTGCCGGGACTAGCGGAGTGGTCGCGCAGTATTTT. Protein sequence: CASSPAGTSGVVAQYF.

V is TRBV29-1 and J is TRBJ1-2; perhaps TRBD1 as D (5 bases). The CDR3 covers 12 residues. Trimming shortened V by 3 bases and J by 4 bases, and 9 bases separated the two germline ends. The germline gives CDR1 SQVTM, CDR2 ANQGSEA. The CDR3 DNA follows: TGCAGCGTTGACGGGACCGCCTATGGCTACACCTTC. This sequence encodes CSVDGTAYGYTF. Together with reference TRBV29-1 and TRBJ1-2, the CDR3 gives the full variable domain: SAVISQKPSRDICQRGTSLTIQCQVDSQVTMMFWYRQQPGQSLTLIATANQGSEATYESGFVIDKFPISRPNLTFSTLTVSNMSPEDSSIYLCSVDGTAYGYTFGSGTRLTVV.

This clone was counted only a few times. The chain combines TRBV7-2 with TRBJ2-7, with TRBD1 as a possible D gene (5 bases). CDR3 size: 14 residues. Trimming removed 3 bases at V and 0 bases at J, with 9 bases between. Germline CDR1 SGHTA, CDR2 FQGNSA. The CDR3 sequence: CASSLLQGSYEQYF. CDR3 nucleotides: TGTGCCAGCAGCTTGCTGCAGGGCTCCTACGAGCAGTACTTC.

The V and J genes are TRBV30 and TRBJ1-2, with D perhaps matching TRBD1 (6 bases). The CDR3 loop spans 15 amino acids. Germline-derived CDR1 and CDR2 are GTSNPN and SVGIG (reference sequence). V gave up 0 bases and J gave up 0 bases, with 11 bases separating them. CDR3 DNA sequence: TGTGCCTGGAGTGTGGACAGCCAAGCTAACTATGGCTACACCTTC. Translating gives CAWSVDSQANYGYTF.

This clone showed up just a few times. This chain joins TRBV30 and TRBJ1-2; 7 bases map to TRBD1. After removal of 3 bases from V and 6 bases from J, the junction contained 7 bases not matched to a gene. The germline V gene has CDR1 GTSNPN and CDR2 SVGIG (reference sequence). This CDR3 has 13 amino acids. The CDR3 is CAWSLTGRDGYTF. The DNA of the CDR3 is TGTGCCTGGAGCTTGACAGGGAGGGATGGCTACACCTTC.

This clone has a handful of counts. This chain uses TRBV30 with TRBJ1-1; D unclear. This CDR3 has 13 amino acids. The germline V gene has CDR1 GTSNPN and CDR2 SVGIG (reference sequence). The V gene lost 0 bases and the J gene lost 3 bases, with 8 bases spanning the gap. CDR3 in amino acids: CAWSVRVDTEAFF. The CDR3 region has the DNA TGTGCCTGGAGTGTGAGGGTGGACACTGAAGCTTTCTTT. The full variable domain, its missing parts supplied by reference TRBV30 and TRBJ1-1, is SQTIHQWPATLVQPVGSPLSLECTVEGTSNPNLYWYRQAAGRGLQLLFYSVGIGQISSEVPQNLSASRPQDRQFILSSKKLLLSDSGFYLCAWSVRVDTEAFFGQGTRLTVV.

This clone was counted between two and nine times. For the CDR3, the DNA is TGTGCCAGCAGGAGGGACAGGGCTTATGGAAACACCATATATTTT. It is translated as CASRRDRAYGNTIYF. The gene calls are TRBV2 and TRBJ1-3, with TRBD1 identical over 9 bases. Germline values: CDR1 SNHLY, CDR2 FYNNEI. V trimming: 6 bases; J trimming: 3 bases; junction bases outside the gene matches: 6. This CDR3 region has 15 residues.

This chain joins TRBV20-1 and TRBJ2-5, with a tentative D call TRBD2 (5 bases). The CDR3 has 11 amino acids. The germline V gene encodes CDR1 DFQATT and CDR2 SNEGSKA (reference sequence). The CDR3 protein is CITTSNETQYF. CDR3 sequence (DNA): TGCATCACTACTAGTAATGAGACCCAGTACTTC.

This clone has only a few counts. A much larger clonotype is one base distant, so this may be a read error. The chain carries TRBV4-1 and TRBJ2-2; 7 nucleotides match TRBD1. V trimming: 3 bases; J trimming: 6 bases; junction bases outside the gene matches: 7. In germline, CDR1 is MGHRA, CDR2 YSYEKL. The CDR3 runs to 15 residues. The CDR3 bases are TGCGCCAGCAGCCAGGCGACAGGGAGCGCCGGGGAGCTGTTTTTT. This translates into CASSQATGSAGELFF.

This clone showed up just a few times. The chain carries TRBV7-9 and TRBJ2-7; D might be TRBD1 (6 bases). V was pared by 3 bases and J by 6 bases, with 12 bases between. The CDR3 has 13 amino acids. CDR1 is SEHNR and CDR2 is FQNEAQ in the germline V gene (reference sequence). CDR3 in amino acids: CASSLSQGREQYF. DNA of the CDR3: TGTGCCAGCAGCTTGTCACAGGGACGCGAGCAGTACTTC. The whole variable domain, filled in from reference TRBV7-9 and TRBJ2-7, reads DTGVSQNPRHKITKRGQNVTFRCDPISEHNRLYWYRQTLGQGPEFLTYFQNEAQLEKSRLLSDRFSAERPKGSFSTLEIQRTEQGDSAMYLCASSLSQGREQYFGPGTRLTVT.

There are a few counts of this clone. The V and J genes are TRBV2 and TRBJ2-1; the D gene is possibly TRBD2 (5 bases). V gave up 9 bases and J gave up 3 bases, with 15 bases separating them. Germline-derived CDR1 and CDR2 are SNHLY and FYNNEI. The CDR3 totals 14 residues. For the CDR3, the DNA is TGTGCCAGTGCGCAAGCGGAGTTCTACAATGAGCAGTTCTTC. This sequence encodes CASAQAEFYNEQFF.

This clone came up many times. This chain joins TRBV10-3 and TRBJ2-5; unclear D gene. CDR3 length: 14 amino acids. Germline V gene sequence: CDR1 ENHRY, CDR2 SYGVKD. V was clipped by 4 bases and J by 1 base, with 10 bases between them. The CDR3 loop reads CAISGSSTQETQYF. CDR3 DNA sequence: TGTGCCATCAGTGGTAGTAGTACCCAAGAGACCCAGTACTTC.

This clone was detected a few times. This CDR3 is CASRGSGRQRPLHF. For the CDR3, the DNA is TGTGCCAGCAGAGGCTCCGGACGCCAGAGACCCCTCCACTTT. The chain has TRBV13 and TRBJ1-6; D ambiguous. CDR3 length: 14 residues. CDR1 is PRHDT, CDR2 FYEKMQ, per germline (reference sequence). The V end was cut by 6 bases, the J end by 12 bases, with 18 bases between.

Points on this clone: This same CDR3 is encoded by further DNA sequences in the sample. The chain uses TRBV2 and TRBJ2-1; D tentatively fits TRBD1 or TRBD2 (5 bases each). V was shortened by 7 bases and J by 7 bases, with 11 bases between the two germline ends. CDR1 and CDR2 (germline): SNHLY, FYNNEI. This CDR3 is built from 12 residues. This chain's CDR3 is CASTGLVNEQFF. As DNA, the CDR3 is TGTGCCAGCACGGGGCTCGTGAATGAGCAGTTCTTC.

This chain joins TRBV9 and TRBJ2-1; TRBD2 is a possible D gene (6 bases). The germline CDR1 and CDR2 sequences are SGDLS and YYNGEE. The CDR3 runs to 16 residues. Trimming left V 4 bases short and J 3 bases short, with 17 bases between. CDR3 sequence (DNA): TGTGCCAGCAGCCCCTCCCTGGGGGGACTCTACAATGAGCAGTTCTTC. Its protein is CASSPSLGGLYNEQFF.